This TCR beta chain was retrieved from a study of T cell responses to AZD1222 COVID-19 vaccine. Whole-study findings and limits: Breadth and depth of Spike-specific TCRs rose after two AZD1222 doses. Donors in the cohort were predominantly white British and more often female, and clonal diversity was possibly underestimated.

This clone has a single count. Its antigen is not known. Profiled with immunoSEQ multiplex PCR; TCRdb holds only in-frame clones, not every one. Of roughly 120,000 clones in the sample, roughly 90% were seen once. The V gene lost 0 bases and the J gene lost 0 bases, with 9 bases spanning the gap. The CDR3 runs 16 residues. CDR1 and CDR2 from the germline V gene are MNHEY and SVGAGI. The clonotype originates from an adult who received the AZD1222 COVID-19 vaccine. The source was peripheral blood, collected 28 days after the second AZD1222 dose. This chain links TRBV6-5 with TRBJ1-3, with D possibly being TRBD1 (6 bases). The DNA for the CDR3 is TGTGCCAGCAGTTACTCGGGGGCCCACTCTGGAAACACCATATATTTT. It translates to CASSYSGAHSGNTIYF.